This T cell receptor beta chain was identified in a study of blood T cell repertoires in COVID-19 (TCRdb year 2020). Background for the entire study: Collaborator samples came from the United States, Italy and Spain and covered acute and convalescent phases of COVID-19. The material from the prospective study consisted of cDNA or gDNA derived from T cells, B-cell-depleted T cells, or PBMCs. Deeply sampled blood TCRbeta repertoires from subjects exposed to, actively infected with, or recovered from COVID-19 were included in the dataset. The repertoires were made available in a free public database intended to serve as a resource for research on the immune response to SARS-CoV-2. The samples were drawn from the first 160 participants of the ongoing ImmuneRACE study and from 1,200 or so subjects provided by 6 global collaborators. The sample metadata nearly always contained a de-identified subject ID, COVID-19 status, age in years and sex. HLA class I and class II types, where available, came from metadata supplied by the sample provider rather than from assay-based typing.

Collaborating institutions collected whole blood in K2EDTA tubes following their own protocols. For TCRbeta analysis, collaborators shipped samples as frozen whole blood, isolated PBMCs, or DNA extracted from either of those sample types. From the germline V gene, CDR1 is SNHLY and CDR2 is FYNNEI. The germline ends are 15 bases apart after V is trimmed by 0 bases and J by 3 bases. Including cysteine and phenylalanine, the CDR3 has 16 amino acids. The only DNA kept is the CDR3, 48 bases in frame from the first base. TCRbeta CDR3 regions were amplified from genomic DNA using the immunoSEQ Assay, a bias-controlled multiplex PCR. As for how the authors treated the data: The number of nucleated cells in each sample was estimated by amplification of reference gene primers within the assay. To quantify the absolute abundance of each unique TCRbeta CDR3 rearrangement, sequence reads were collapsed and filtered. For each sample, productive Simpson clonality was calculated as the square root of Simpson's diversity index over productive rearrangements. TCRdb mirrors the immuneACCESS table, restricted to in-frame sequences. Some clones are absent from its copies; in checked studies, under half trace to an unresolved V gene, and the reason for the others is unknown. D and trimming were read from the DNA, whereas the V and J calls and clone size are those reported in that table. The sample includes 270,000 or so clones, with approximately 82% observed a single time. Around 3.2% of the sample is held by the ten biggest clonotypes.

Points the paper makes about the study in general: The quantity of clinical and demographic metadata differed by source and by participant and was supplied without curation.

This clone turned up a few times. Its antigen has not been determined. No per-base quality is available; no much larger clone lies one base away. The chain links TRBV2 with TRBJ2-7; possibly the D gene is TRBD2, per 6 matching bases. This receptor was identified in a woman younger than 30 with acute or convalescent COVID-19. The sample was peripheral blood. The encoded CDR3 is CASSEAGLVGGYEQYF. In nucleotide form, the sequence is TGTGCCAGCAGTGAAGCGGGACTCGTTGGAGGCTACGAGCAGTACTTC.